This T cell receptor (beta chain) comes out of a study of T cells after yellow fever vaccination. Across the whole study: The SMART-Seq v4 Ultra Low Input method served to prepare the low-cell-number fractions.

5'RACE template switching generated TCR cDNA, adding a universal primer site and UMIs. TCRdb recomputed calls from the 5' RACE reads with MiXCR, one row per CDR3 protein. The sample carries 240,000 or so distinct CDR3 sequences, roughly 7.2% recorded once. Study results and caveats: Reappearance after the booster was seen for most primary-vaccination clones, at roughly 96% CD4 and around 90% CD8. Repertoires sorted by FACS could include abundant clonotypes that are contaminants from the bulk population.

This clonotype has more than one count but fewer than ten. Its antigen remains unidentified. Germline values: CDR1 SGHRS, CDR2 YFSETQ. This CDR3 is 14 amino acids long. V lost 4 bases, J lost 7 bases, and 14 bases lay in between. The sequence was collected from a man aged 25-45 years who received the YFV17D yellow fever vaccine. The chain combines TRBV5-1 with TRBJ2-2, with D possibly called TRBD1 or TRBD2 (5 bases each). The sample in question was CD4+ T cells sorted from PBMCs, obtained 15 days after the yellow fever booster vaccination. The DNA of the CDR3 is TGCGCCAGCAGCCCGGGACCCGGGAACGGGGAGCTGTTTTTT. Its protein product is CASSPGPGNGELFF.